The next 32 T cell receptor beta chains were all read from a single sample in a study of blood T cell repertoires in COVID-19. The data were produced by immunoSEQ multiplex PCR, yet TCRdb's version contains in-frame clones alone and is incomplete. This sample carries over 150,000 clones, 80% to 90% of them seen once, and the ten largest clones take 7% to 10%. Specimen: peripheral blood. These receptors all come from a man aged 45-65 years with active or convalescent COVID-19.

The chain employs TRBV5-1 and TRBJ2-5; tentatively, D is TRBD2 (5 bases). Germline CDR1 SGHRS, CDR2 YFSETQ. The CDR3 contains 16 residues. The V and J ends lost 6 bases and 2 bases respectively, with 20 bases between them. CDR3 region: CASKSGELTDQETQYF. DNA for the CDR3: TGCGCCAGCAAAAGCGGAGAATTAACTGATCAAGAGACCCAGTACTTC.

The chain uses TRBV7-2 and TRBJ1-1; D gene uncertain. Trimming took off 4 bases at V and 5 bases at J, with 11 bases between the two ends. The CDR3 sequence is 13 residues long. CDR1 is SGHTA and CDR2 is FQGNSA in the germline V gene. The CDR3 bases are TGTGCCAGCAGCTCCGGGAGGATGACTGAAGCTTTCTTT. This translates into CASSSGRMTEAFF. Supplemented by reference TRBV7-2 and TRBJ1-1, the full variable domain reads GAGVSQSPSNKVTEKGKDVELRCDPISGHTALYWYRQSLGQGLEFLIYFQGNSAPDKSGLPSDRFSAERTGGSVSTLTIQRTQQEDSAVYLCASSSGRMTEAFFGQGTRLTVV.

This clone was seen just once. The genes are TRBV30 and TRBJ1-4, with a tentative D call TRBD1 (6 bases). Trimming pared 6 bases from V and 0 bases from J, leaving 14 bases between. The CDR3 length is 15 residues. Germline V gene sequence: CDR1 GTSNPN, CDR2 SVGIG (reference sequence). This chain's CDR3 is CACGGRVTTNEKLFF. The CDR3 DNA is TGTGCCTGTGGGGGCAGGGTGACAACTAATGAAAAACTGTTTTTT.

This sequence joins TRBV18 and TRBJ2-7, with D possibly TRBD1 on 5 matching bases. The V gene's germline CDR1 is KGHSH and CDR2 LQKENI. The length of the CDR3 is 13 residues. V lost 5 bases, J lost 6 bases, and 14 bases lay in between. CDR3 bases: TGTGCCAGCTCAGCTTACCCTAGGGGCGAGCAGTACTTC. Protein sequence: CASSAYPRGEQYF.

The V call is TRBV7-6, the J call TRBJ2-1; D is ambiguous. V dropped 3 bases and J dropped 7 bases, with 4 bases sitting between them. Germline lookup yields CDR1 SGHVS and CDR2 FNYEAQ. This CDR3 is 11 amino acids long. CDR3 amino acids: CASSFGNEQFF. Here the CDR3 DNA reads TGTGCCAGCAGCTTCGGGAATGAGCAGTTCTTC. The whole variable domain, remainder taken from reference TRBV7-6 and TRBJ2-1, is GAGVSQSPRYKVTKRGQDVALRCDPISGHVSLYWYRQALGQGPEFLTYFNYEAQQDKSGLPNDRFSAERPEGSISTLTIQRTEQRDSAMYRCASSFGNEQFFGPGTRLTVL.

The count of this clone is one. The genes are TRBV3-1 (or the pseudogene TRBV3-2) and TRBJ2-3, with D maybe TRBD2 (5 bases). Trimming took 2 bases from V and 2 from J, leaving 11 bases between them. The CDR3 is 15 residues long. Germline V gene sequence: CDR1 LGHDT, CDR2 YNNKEL (reference sequence). As DNA, the CDR3 is TGTGCCAGCAGCCAAAAGACTACCCTCACAGATACGCAGTATTTT. Its translation is CASSQKTTLTDTQYF.

The chain couples TRBV2 to TRBJ2-5, with 9 bases identical to TRBD1. Losses at the gene ends were 10 bases for V and 5 bases for J; bases not matched to a gene: 8. The V gene's germline CDR1 is SNHLY and CDR2 FYNNEI. The CDR3 has 13 amino acids. The CDR3 reads CATNRGREETQYF. The CDR3 nucleotides read TGTGCCACAAACAGGGGGCGGGAGGAGACCCAGTACTTC.

The chain combines TRBV7-9 with TRBJ2-3; D is undetermined. The germline V and J ends were trimmed by 4 bases and 4 bases, with 6 bases remaining between them. The CDR3 consists of 12 residues. Germline CDR1 is SEHNR and CDR2 is FQNEAQ (reference sequence). Here the CDR3 DNA reads TGTGCCAGCAGCTCGACACCAGATACGCAGTATTTT. Amino acids: CASSSTPDTQYF.

Details on this clone: The same CDR3 can be traced to other DNA sequences in this sample. The V gene is TRBV3-1 (or the pseudogene TRBV3-2), the J gene TRBJ2-2; 12 positions agree with TRBD2. The V segment lost 1 base and the J segment 8 bases; nucleotides outside the gene matches: 5. This CDR3 comprises 16 residues. Per germline, CDR1 LGHDT and CDR2 YNNKEL (reference sequence). CDR3 nucleotide sequence: TGTGCCAGCAGCCAAGGGCTAGCGGGGGGGCCAGGGGAGCTGTTTTTT. Protein sequence: CASSQGLAGGPGELFF.

The CDR3 region has the DNA TGCAGCGTTGCCGTGGGGGCTAATAGCAATCAGCCCCAGCATTTT. The encoded protein is CSVAVGANSNQPQHF. The chain is built from TRBV29-1 and TRBJ1-5, with TRBD1 as a possible D gene (6 bases). Germline CDR1 and CDR2: SQVTM and ANQGSEA. The ends were cut back, 4 bases at V and 0 bases at J, with 13 bases in the middle. The CDR3 runs to 15 residues.

The chain recombines TRBV6-5 with TRBJ2-5; D perhaps matches TRBD1 (6 bases). Trimming removed 6 bases at V and 1 base at J, with 12 bases between. CDR1 and CDR2 (germline): MNHEY, SVGAGI. The length of the CDR3 is 14 residues. The CDR3 sequence: CASRLRGPQETQYF. In DNA, the CDR3 is TGTGCCAGCAGACTCAGGGGCCCCCAAGAGACCCAGTACTTC.

In the case of this clone: The sample holds other DNA sequences that translate to the same CDR3. The chain employs TRBV12-3 or TRBV12-4 and TRBJ1-1, with D tentatively TRBD1 (5 bases). The CDR3 runs to 13 residues. V was pared by 7 bases and J by 1 base, with 10 bases between. The CDR3 sequence: CASTIQGNTEAFF. The DNA for the CDR3 is TGTGCCAGCACTATTCAGGGGAACACTGAAGCTTTCTTT.

This clone has a single count. This chain links TRBV3-1 (or the pseudogene TRBV3-2) with TRBJ2-4, with 13 bases fitting TRBD2. Looked up from germline, CDR1 is LGHDT and CDR2 is YNNKEL (reference sequence). The length of the CDR3 is 19 residues. After removal of 5 bases from V and 5 bases from J, the junction contained 15 bases not matched to a gene. CDR3: CASSLDWTSGGGEENIQYF. The CDR3 DNA sequence: TGTGCCAGCAGCTTAGACTGGACTAGCGGGGGCGGTGAGGAAAACATTCAGTACTTC.

Details on this clone: A much bigger clone sits one base away, suggesting this may be a read error. This sequence joins TRBV27 and TRBJ2-1; D gene uncertain. Germline loops: CDR1 MNHEY, CDR2 SMNVEV (reference sequence). The CDR3 loop spans 11 amino acids. Deletions cut 7 bases from V and 6 bases from J, with 7 bases between. In nucleotides, the CDR3 is TGTGCCAGCACGAGCTGCAATGAGCAGTTCTTC. Translated: CASTSCNEQFF.

This clone has a handful of counts. The chain is built from TRBV19 and TRBJ2-5; possible D gene TRBD1, 6 bases. This CDR3 has 11 amino acids. Germline V gene data show CDR1 as LNHDA and CDR2 as SQIVND (reference sequence). V was shortened by 7 bases and J by 6 bases, with 9 bases between the two germline ends. This chain's CDR3 is CASKGGKTQYF. CDR3 nucleotides: TGTGCCAGTAAAGGGGGAAAGACCCAGTACTTC.

The chain has TRBV11-2 and TRBJ2-3; D possibly corresponds to TRBD2 (7 bases). Trimming cost V 1 base and J 4 bases, with 15 bases left between them. Germline CDR1 is SGHAT and CDR2 is FQNNGV. The CDR3 is 16 amino acids. The CDR3 nucleotides are TGTGCCAGCAGCTTAGGGCTAGGGGGGGCCGCAGATACGCAGTATTTT. This encodes CASSLGLGGAADTQYF.

The genes are TRBV12-3 or TRBV12-4 and TRBJ1-2, with D unclear. This CDR3 comprises 12 residues. Trimming pared 7 bases from V and 8 bases from J, leaving 14 bases between. The CDR3 here is CASTNAAQGYTF. CDR3 DNA: TGTGCCAGCACGAACGCCGCACAGGGCTACACCTTC.

V is TRBV15 and J is TRBJ2-7; D remains unclear. CDR3 length: 12 amino acids. Trimming cost V 3 bases and J 3 bases, with 6 bases left between them. Germline V CDR1 and CDR2: LNHNV, YYDKDF (reference sequence). The CDR3 loop reads CATSRGLYEQYF. CDR3 DNA sequence: TGTGCCACCAGCAGGGGCCTCTACGAGCAGTACTTC.

The chain carries TRBV5-5 and TRBJ2-3; no definite D call. Germline V gives CDR1 SGHKS, CDR2 YYEKEE (reference sequence). The CDR3 is made up of 15 amino acids. V was cut by 2 bases and J by 0 bases, with 10 bases left in between. The CDR3 DNA reads TGTGCCAGCAGCTTCCTAGGTGGGAGCACAGATACGCAGTATTTT. This gives the protein CASSFLGGSTDTQYF.

The CDR3 DNA sequence: TGTGCCAGCAGCGCACAATCAGACTTGGGGCCAGACTATGGCTACACCTTC. This translates into CASSAQSDLGPDYGYTF. The genes are TRBV9 and TRBJ1-2; possible D gene TRBD1, 5 bases. The germline V gene has CDR1 SGDLS and CDR2 YYNGEE. With 3 bases removed from V and 3 bases from J, the gap between germline ends came to 21 bases. The CDR3 is made up of 17 amino acids.

The chain employs TRBV19 and TRBJ2-7; 8 bases map to TRBD2. Germline V gene lookup returns CDR1 LNHDA and CDR2 SQIVND (reference sequence). V was clipped by 6 bases and J by 7 bases; unmatched bases: 8. The CDR3 has 13 residues. The CDR3 DNA follows: TGTGCCAGTAGCACGCCGGCGGGGGGAGAGCAGTACTTC. Its translation: CASSTPAGGEQYF.

The genes are TRBV5-1 and TRBJ2-1; D perhaps matches TRBD1 (6 bases). The CDR3 loop spans 15 amino acids. CDR1 and CDR2 (germline): SGHRS, YFSETQ. V was cut by 0 bases and J by 5 bases, with 12 bases left in between. The CDR3 region has the DNA TGCGCCAGCAGCTTGGCAGGGGACAAGAACAATGAGCAGTTCTTC. Translated, it gives CASSLAGDKNNEQFF.

The V gene is TRBV3-1 (or the pseudogene TRBV3-2), the J gene TRBJ1-1; D is undetermined. The V end was cut by 3 bases, the J end by 1 base, with 9 bases between. The germline gives CDR1 LGHDT, CDR2 YNNKEL (reference sequence). This CDR3 spans 14 amino acids. CDR3 sequence: CASSQVVANTEAFF. CDR3 bases: TGTGCCAGCAGCCAGGTGGTAGCGAACACTGAAGCTTTCTTT.

The V and J genes are TRBV24-1 and TRBJ1-2, with 8 bases that match TRBD1. Germline CDR1 and CDR2: KGHDR and SFDVKD. This CDR3 is 15 amino acids long. V gave up 3 bases and J gave up 3 bases; unmatched junction bases: 5. CDR3: CATSDPGQGDYGYTF. For the CDR3, the DNA is TGTGCCACCAGTGATCCCGGACAGGGTGACTATGGCTACACCTTC.

The chain uses TRBV5-3 and TRBJ1-5; TRBD1 matches at 7 bases. TRBV5-3 is annotated as an ORF whose role is uncertain. The CDR3 has 17 amino acids. V shed 0 bases and J 0 bases; nucleotides not matched to a gene: 6. CDR3: CARSLAQGQTSNQPQHF. DNA of the CDR3: TGTGCCAGAAGCTTGGCCCAGGGACAGACTAGCAATCAGCCCCAGCATTTT.

The CDR3 protein is CASSLRTGASSYNEQFF. The CDR3 bases are TGTGCCAGCAGCTTACGGACAGGCGCCAGCTCCTACAATGAGCAGTTCTTC. This chain uses TRBV7-2 with TRBJ2-1; 7 bases map to TRBD1. The CDR3 length is 17 residues. V lost 2 bases, J lost 0 bases, and 7 bases stayed unmatched. Germline V gives CDR1 SGHTA, CDR2 FQGNSA.

The chain employs TRBV12-3 or TRBV12-4 and TRBJ2-5; 11 bases line up with TRBD2. This CDR3 is 13 amino acids long. After removal of 8 bases from V and 7 bases from J, the junction contained 6 bases not matched to a gene. The CDR3 reads CASETSGGGTQYF. In DNA, the CDR3 is TGTGCCAGCGAAACTAGCGGGGGAGGGACCCAGTACTTC.

The rearrangement uses TRBV25-1 and TRBJ1-2; perhaps TRBD1 as D (5 bases). The V end was cut by 2 bases, the J end by 2 bases, with 9 bases between. The CDR3 contains 14 residues. Germline assignment: CDR1 MGHDK and CDR2 SYGVNS. The CDR3 loop reads CASSEQGRNYGYTF. CDR3 DNA sequence: TGTGCCAGCAGTGAACAGGGAAGGAACTATGGCTACACCTTC.

The chain employs TRBV12-5 and TRBJ1-1; 7 bases map to TRBD1. J gave up 2 bases and V 1 base, and 4 bases lay outside the gene matches. Germline CDR1 is LGHNT and CDR2 is FRNRAP. CDR3 size: 15 residues. CDR3 nucleotide sequence: TGTGCTAGTGGTTTGGGAGGGACAGCCAACACTGAAGCTTTCTTT. It codes for CASGLGGTANTEAFF.

This chain uses TRBV27 with TRBJ2-5; 13 positions match TRBD2. This CDR3 has 15 residues. V shed 6 bases, J shed 1 base, and the junction held 2 bases outside the gene matches. CDR1 MNHEY and CDR2 SMNVEV come from the germline V gene (reference sequence). CDR3 in DNA: TGTGCCAGCAGCGGACTAGCGGGGGCCCAAGAGACCCAGTACTTC. This gives the protein CASSGLAGAQETQYF.

The CDR3: CASSPQPSYEQYF. CDR3 DNA: TGTGCCAGCTCACCACAGCCCTCCTACGAGCAGTACTTC. The rearrangement joins TRBV18 to TRBJ2-7, with D uncertain. Germline CDR1 is KGHSH and CDR2 is LQKENI. The CDR3 totals 13 residues. Trimming left V 1 base short and J 0 bases short, with 4 bases between.

The chain joins TRBV6-2 or TRBV6-3 to TRBJ1-5; D remains unclear. V was trimmed by 5 bases and J by 5 bases, leaving 13 bases between them. CDR1 is MNHEY and CDR2 is SVGEGT in the germline V gene. This CDR3 spans 14 amino acids. CDR3 sequence: CASSPGLGDQPQHF. In nucleotides, the CDR3 is TGTGCCAGCAGTCCGGGCCTCGGGGATCAGCCCCAGCATTTT.